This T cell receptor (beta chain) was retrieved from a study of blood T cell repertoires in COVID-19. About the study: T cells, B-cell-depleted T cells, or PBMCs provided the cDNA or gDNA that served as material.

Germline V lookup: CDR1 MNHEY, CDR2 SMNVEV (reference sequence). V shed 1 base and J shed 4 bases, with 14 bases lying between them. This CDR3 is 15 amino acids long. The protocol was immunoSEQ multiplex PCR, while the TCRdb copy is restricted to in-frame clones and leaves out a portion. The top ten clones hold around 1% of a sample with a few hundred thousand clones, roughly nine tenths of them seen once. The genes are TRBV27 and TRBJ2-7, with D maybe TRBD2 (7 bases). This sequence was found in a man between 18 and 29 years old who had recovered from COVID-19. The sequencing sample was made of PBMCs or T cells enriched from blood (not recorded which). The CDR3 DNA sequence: TGTGCCAGCAGTTTATGGCCACAGGGACTATACGAGCAGTACTTC. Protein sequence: CASSLWPQGLYEQYF.